Listed below are T cell receptor beta chains from one sample, sequenced in a study of T cell repertoires in cytomegalovirus infection. TCRdb re-called the reads with MiXCR, one entry per CDR3 protein. The sample yields fewer than 250,000 distinct CDR3 sequences, 9% to 15% seen once. Sequencing was carried out using PBMCs. Every receptor here comes from a human donor in good health (CMV status not recorded). Some clones in this sample may be carry-over from other donors' samples. The CDR3 runs from the conserved cysteine through the conserved F or W. Each record gives: clone size, D gene, V gene, CDR3 length, J gene, CDR3 DNA, CDR3 protein. The D gene is left open where the match is weak. Not all rows give a size; the values are once, few, many and, for expanded clones, a class.

size: many
D: -
V: TRBV7-2
length: 16
J: TRBJ1-3
DNA: TGTGCCAGCAGCTTAGCGCCGGGCAGCTCTGGAAACACCATATATTTT
CDR3: CASSLAPGSSGNTIYF

size: many
D: TRBD1
V: TRBV7-2
length: 13
J: TRBJ2-5
DNA: TGTGCCAGCAGAAGGACAGGGGGAGAGACCCAGTACTTC
CDR3: CASRRTGGETQYF

size: few
D: -
V: TRBV19
length: 15
J: TRBJ1-2
DNA: TGTGCCAGCACAAGGACCAATGGGGCTAACTATGGCTACACCTTC
CDR3: CASTRTNGANYGYTF

size: many
D: -
V: TRBV7-2
length: 15
J: TRBJ1-1
DNA: TGTGCCAGCAGCTCGACAGGTCTTGAGGTTTATAAAGCTTTCTTT
CDR3: CASSSTGLEVYKAFF

size: -
D: -
V: TRBV9
length: 14
J: TRBJ2-3
DNA: TGTGCCAGCAGCTCCACCCCAGCGACAGATACGCAGTATTTT
CDR3: CASSSTPATDTQYF

size: many
D: -
V: TRBV7-9
length: 15
J: TRBJ1-1
DNA: TGTGCCAGCAGGGAGGCGGCCACCCCGCGCGCTGAAGCTTTCTTT
CDR3: CASREAATPRAEAFF

size: many
D: -
V: TRBV7-2
length: 15
J: TRBJ2-6
DNA: TGTGCCAGCAGCCGGGACTGGGCGGGGGCCAACGTCCTGACTTTC
CDR3: CASSRDWAGANVLTF

size: many
D: -
V: TRBV19
length: 17
J: TRBJ1-5
DNA: TGTGCCAGTAGTCCCGCCCTTGGGGGCCGTGGCAGCCAGCCCCAGCATTTT
CDR3: CASSPALGGRGSQPQHF

size: -
D: -
V: TRBV23-1
length: 18
J: TRBJ2-7
DNA: TGCGCCAGCAGTCATACGTTGATCGGAGGGGTTGGATCCTACGAGCAGTACTTC
CDR3: CASSHTLIGGVGSYEQYF

size: many
D: TRBD2
V: TRBV6-2/TRBV6-3
length: 14
J: TRBJ2-2
DNA: TGTGCCAGCAGAGGACTAGCGGCCACCGGGGAGCTGTTTTTT
CDR3: CASRGLAATGELFF

size: many
D: TRBD2
V: TRBV10-3
length: 15
J: TRBJ2-7
DNA: TGTGCCATCGGGGGAAGACTAGCGGGAGGGTACGAGCAGTACTTC
CDR3: CAIGGRLAGGYEQYF

size: many
D: TRBD1
V: TRBV6-1
length: 14
J: TRBJ2-5
DNA: TGTGCCAGCAGATCCAACAGGGGGCAAGAGACCCAGTACTTC
CDR3: CASRSNRGQETQYF

size: many
D: TRBD2
V: TRBV10-3
length: 16
J: TRBJ2-7
DNA: TGTGCCATCAGTGAAACTAGCGGGAGGGCCAGCTACGAGCAGTACTTC
CDR3: CAISETSGRASYEQYF

size: -
D: -
V: TRBV7-8
length: 15
J: TRBJ2-3
DNA: TGTGCCAGCAGCCCTTCTGAGGGGGGGTGGGATACGCAGTATTTT
CDR3: CASSPSEGGWDTQYF

size: -
D: TRBD1
V: TRBV29-1
length: 12
J: TRBJ2-5
DNA: TGCAGCGTTGAAACAGGGGTGGAGACCCAGTACTTC
CDR3: CSVETGVETQYF

size: few
D: -
V: TRBV18
length: 13
J: TRBJ2-7
DNA: TGTGCCAGCTCAACAGGGACCCACTACGAGCAGTACTTC
CDR3: CASSTGTHYEQYF

size: -
D: -
V: TRBV20-1
length: 18
J: TRBJ1-4
DNA: TGCAGTGCTAGAGATTTTCGGGGGGAAGGTGGAACTAATGAAAAACTGTTTTTT
CDR3: CSARDFRGEGGTNEKLFF

size: many
D: TRBD2
V: TRBV2
length: 15
J: TRBJ2-7
DNA: TGTGCCAGTTGGGGGACGGGGGGGACGTCCTACGAGCAGTACTTC
CDR3: CASWGTGGTSYEQYF

size: many
D: -
V: TRBV11-3
length: 13
J: TRBJ2-5
DNA: TGTGCCAGCAGCATGGACTTCCAAGAGACCCAGTACTTC
CDR3: CASSMDFQETQYF

size: -
D: -
V: TRBV28
length: 14
J: TRBJ1-4
DNA: TGTGCCAGCAGGTGGTCCGGAGGGGATGAAAAACTGTTTTTT
CDR3: CASRWSGGDEKLFF

size: few
D: -
V: TRBV15
length: 13
J: TRBJ1-5
DNA: TGTGCCACCAGCACAAGGAGGGGCCAGCCCCAGCATTTT
CDR3: CATSTRRGQPQHF

size: few
D: -
V: TRBV28
length: 14
J: TRBJ1-2
DNA: TGTGCCAGCAGTTTAAGGGGCGCGGGATTTGGCTACACCTTC
CDR3: CASSLRGAGFGYTF

size: many
D: -
V: TRBV7-2
length: 14
J: TRBJ1-1
DNA: TGTGCCAGTATCCCAGGGGTCGGGAACACTGAAGCTTTCTTT
CDR3: CASIPGVGNTEAFF

size: few
D: -
V: TRBV11-2
length: 15
J: TRBJ1-4
DNA: TGTGCCAGCAGCTTAGGCGGAGTTGGTCGTGAAAAACTGTTTTTT
CDR3: CASSLGGVGREKLFF

size: many
D: -
V: TRBV7-2
length: 14
J: TRBJ1-5
DNA: TGTGCCAGCAGCTTAGAGAGTGGGCCTCAGCCCCAGCATTTT
CDR3: CASSLESGPQPQHF

size: many
D: TRBD1
V: TRBV7-2
length: 15
J: TRBJ1-3
DNA: TGTGCCAGCAGCCCTCGACAGGGGAGGGTAAACACCATATATTTT
CDR3: CASSPRQGRVNTIYF

size: many
D: -
V: TRBV7-2
length: 14
J: TRBJ1-2
DNA: TGTGCCAGCAGCTTATCGACGGTAGGCTATGGCTACACCTTC
CDR3: CASSLSTVGYGYTF